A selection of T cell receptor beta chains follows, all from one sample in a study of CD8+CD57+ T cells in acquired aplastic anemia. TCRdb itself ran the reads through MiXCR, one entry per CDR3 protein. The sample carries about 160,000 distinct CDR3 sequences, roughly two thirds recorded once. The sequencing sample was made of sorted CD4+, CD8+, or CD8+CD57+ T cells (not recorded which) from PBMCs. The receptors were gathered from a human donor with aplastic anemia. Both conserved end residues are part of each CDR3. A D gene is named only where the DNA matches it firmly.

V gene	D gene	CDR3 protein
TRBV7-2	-	CASIGLLNSPLHF
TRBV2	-	CASSRSGNYGYTF
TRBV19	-	CASSSLAGGAKGSPLHF
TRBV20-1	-	CSARDSWSNQPQHF
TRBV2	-	CASTRSFRETQYF
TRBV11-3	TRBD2	CASSFRLADNEQFF
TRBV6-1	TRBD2	CASSEATSGIQETQYF
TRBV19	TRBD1	CASRSGQGVFVGELFF
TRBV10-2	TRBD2	CASTQTAGATDTQYF
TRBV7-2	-	CASSLIGGPYEQYF
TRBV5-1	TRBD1	CASSQRPGQEIEQYF
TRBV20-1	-	CSASLDSSGNTIYF
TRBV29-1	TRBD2	CSVADGGLRTGELFF
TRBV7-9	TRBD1	CASSLPYGQGANTEAFF
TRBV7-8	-	CASSLYRQASYNEQFF
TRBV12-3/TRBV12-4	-	CASSYPREMNTEAFF
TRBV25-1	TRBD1	CASRPGTVNWETQYF
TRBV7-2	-	CASSLSSVPYEQYF
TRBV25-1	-	CASSPGVAYGYTF
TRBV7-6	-	CASNRYEQYF
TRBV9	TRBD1	CASSVSRQGNYGYTF
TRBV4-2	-	CASSRAHQGTRDGYTF
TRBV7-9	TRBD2	CASSLGLAGGQETQYF
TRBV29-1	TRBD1	CSVGTGEGNYGYTF
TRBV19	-	CASSVESSYEQYF
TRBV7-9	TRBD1	CASSLVTGKNTEAFF
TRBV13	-	CASRGLGLITDTQYF
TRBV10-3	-	CAISADLSSTDTQYF
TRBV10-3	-	CASSYSYQSNGYTF
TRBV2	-	CASKNERVNYGYTF
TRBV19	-	CASSILGQETQYF
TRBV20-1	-	CSAFTFGPINQPQHF
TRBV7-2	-	CASGGDGRYNEQFF
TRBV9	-	CASSVVAPDNEQFF
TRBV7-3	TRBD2	CASSLGLAGPHFF
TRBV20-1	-	CSYSFSGEQFF
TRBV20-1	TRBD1	CSASATGAYEQYF
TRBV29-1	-	CSVEGPSPETQYF
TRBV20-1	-	CSARDIGPSYEQYF
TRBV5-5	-	CASSFRDMVPQETQYF
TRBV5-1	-	CASSPGWNTGELFF
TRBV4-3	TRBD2	CASSQDQAGETETQYF
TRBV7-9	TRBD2	CASSTGGWGRVDENIQYF